This T cell receptor (beta chain) is drawn from a study of untreated major depressive disorder. Sequenced by immunoSEQ multiplex PCR; TCRdb stores in-frame clones only, minus some. Of 10,000 to 15,000 clones listed, 90% to 95% are singletons. Excluded: major illness, comorbidity, regular medication, drug use, over 100 g alcohol weekly. The sequencing sample was made of CD4+ T cells from PBMCs. The receptor was isolated from a woman aged 25 to 39 with major depressive disorder.

The CDR3 reads CASRHLARNNEQFF. As DNA, the CDR3 is TGTGCCAGCAGGCACCTAGCGCGAAACAATGAGCAGTTCTTC. This chain connects TRBV6-1 to TRBJ2-1; D is perhaps TRBD2 (6 bases). Germline V lookup: CDR1 MNHNS, CDR2 SASEGT. The CDR3 length is 14 residues. Trimming left V 6 bases short and J 5 bases short, with 14 bases between.